Listed below are T cell receptor beta chains from one sample, sequenced in a study of shared clonotypes between healthy human individuals. Some clones are missing from TCRdb's copy, which holds only in-frame ones; the method was immunoSEQ multiplex PCR. This sample carries about 2.1 million clones, 90% to 95% of them seen once, and the ten largest clones take around 1.7%. Material for sequencing was naive CD8+ T cells from PBMCs. The receptors originated from a young man in good health. Some clones in this sample may be carry-over from other donors' samples. The CDR3 runs from the conserved cysteine through the conserved F or W. The D gene is left open where the match is weak. Size is omitted from some rows. Given values are once, few, many or a class for expanded clones.

D | length | J | V | size | DNA | CDR3
. | 12 | TRBJ2-7 | TRBV27 | . | TGTGCCAGCAGCGCTTCTCCCTACGAGCAGTACTTC | CASSASPYEQYF
. | 14 | TRBJ2-7 | TRBV9 | . | TGTGCCAGCAGCCCCGAAGGACTGAGGGGGGAGCAGTACTTC | CASSPEGLRGEQYF
. | 14 | TRBJ1-5 | TRBV7-6 | . | TGTGCCAGCAGCTTAGAAGGGACGGGACAGCCCCAGCATTTT | CASSLEGTGQPQHF
. | 14 | TRBJ1-1 | TRBV27 | . | TGTGCCAGCACGGGTGGGAGGGTCAGGACTGAAGCTTTCTTT | CASTGGRVRTEAFF
TRBD2 | 15 | TRBJ2-1 | TRBV27 | . | TGTGCCAGCAGTTCCCATAGCGGGAGGGCGTCGGGGCAGTTCTTC | CASSSHSGRASGQFF
TRBD2 | 16 | TRBJ2-7 | TRBV27 | . | TGTGCCAGCAGGCATGGCGGCGGGAGGTTAGGATACGAGCAGTACTTC | CASRHGGGRLGYEQYF
. | 15 | TRBJ1-4 | TRBV19 | . | TGTGCCAGTAGTTGGAAGTTTACAACTAATGAAAAACTGTTTTTT | CASSWKFTTNEKLFF
. | 14 | TRBJ1-3 | TRBV10-2 | . | TGCGCCAGCAGTGAGACCCAACAGGCGGACACCATATATTTT | CASSETQQADTIYF
TRBD2 | 19 | TRBJ2-3 | TRBV7-9 | . | TGTGCCAGCAGCCTTAAGTATAGGGCTAGCGGGGCCAGCACAGATACGCAGTATTTT | CASSLKYRASGASTDTQYF
. | 13 | TRBJ1-2 | TRBV18 | . | TGTGCCAGCTCACCGGGGTCGGACTATGGCTACACCTTC | CASSPGSDYGYTF
TRBD2 | 15 | TRBJ2-3 | TRBV7-3 | . | TGTGCCAGCAGCCCAGCGGGAAGGTCGACAGATACGCAGTATTTT | CASSPAGRSTDTQYF
TRBD2 | 14 | TRBJ2-7 | TRBV25-1 | . | TGTGCCAGCAGTGGAAACCTAGCGGTCTACGAGCAGTACTTC | CASSGNLAVYEQYF
. | 13 | TRBJ2-1 | TRBV11-1 | . | TGTGCCAGCAGCTTAGAGGGTAGCTATGAGCAGTTCTTC | CASSLEGSYEQFF
TRBD2 | 15 | TRBJ2-1 | TRBV5-6 | . | TGTGCCAGCAGCGGGATAGCGGGAAACTACAATGAGCAGTTCTTC | CASSGIAGNYNEQFF
. | 15 | TRBJ1-3 | TRBV19 | . | TGTGCCAGTACCATGGGGGGCTTCTCTGGAAACACCATATATTTT | CASTMGGFSGNTIYF
TRBD2 | 17 | TRBJ2-7 | TRBV4-1 | . | TGCGCCAGCAGCCAAGGGCGGGAGGGACCCCTTAGGAACGAGCAGTACTTC | CASSQGREGPLRNEQYF
. | 13 | TRBJ2-1 | TRBV28 | . | TGTGCCAGCAGTTTAACTACTCACAATGAGCAGTTCTTC | CASSLTTHNEQFF
TRBD1 | 12 | TRBJ1-2 | TRBV29-1 | once | TGCAGCGTTGGGGACAGGGGGCAAGGCTACACCTTC | CSVGDRGQGYTF
. | 15 | TRBJ1-1 | TRBV14 | . | TGTGCCAGCAGCCCTACAGGTGCTCTCAGGGCTGAAGCTTTCTTT | CASSPTGALRAEAFF
TRBD2 | 14 | TRBJ2-7 | TRBV6-5 | . | TGTGCCAGCAGTACCCAGCGGGGAGCCTACGAGCAGTACTTC | CASSTQRGAYEQYF
. | 17 | TRBJ2-1 | TRBV11-2 | . | TGTGCCAGCAGCTCCCCACCACCAGGAAGCTCCTACAATGAGCAGTTCTTC | CASSSPPPGSSYNEQFF
. | 13 | TRBJ1-1 | TRBV28 | . | TGTGCCAGCAGCCAGGGAGGGATCACTGAAGCTTTCTTT | CASSQGGITEAFF
. | 11 | TRBJ2-7 | TRBV5-5 | . | TGTGCCAGCAGATCTAGTCACGAGCAGTACTTC | CASRSSHEQYF
. | 15 | TRBJ2-2 | TRBV29-1 | . | TGCAGCGTTGAATCGGCAGGAGCGAACACCGGGGAGCTGTTTTTT | CSVESAGANTGELFF
. | 13 | TRBJ1-1 | TRBV6-5 | . | TGTGCCAGCAGTTACTCGCTGAACACTGAAGCTTTCTTT | CASSYSLNTEAFF
. | 13 | TRBJ2-7 | TRBV6-5 | . | TGTGCCAGCAGGACAGGTATCTCCTACGAGCAGTACTTC | CASRTGISYEQYF
. | 15 | TRBJ2-1 | TRBV5-4 | . | TGTGCCAGCAGCTTCCGGCCCATCTCCTACAATGAGCAGTTCTTC | CASSFRPISYNEQFF
. | 14 | TRBJ2-1 | TRBV4-2 | . | TGTGCCAGCAGCGGCCCCGGTACTAGTGACGGACAGTTCTTC | CASSGPGTSDGQFF